This T cell receptor beta chain emerged from a study of graft-versus-host responses after intestinal transplantation. The wider study: In this cohort, recipients had multivisceral, liver-intestinal, or isolated intestinal transplants. Overall study results and limits: Patients who carried graft-donor T cell macrochimerism also had high graft-versus-host to host-versus-graft clonal ratios in their allografts.

Notes on this clone: Its antigen remains unidentified.

The CDR3 contains 16 residues. The trim removed 6 bases at V and 3 bases at J, leaving 13 bases unmatched. Germline V gene sequence: CDR1 SGHVS, CDR2 FQNEAQ. Some clones are missing from TCRdb's copy, which holds only in-frame ones; the method was immunoSEQ multiplex PCR. The table shows some 120,000 clones, with 90% to 95% occurring only once. The sequencing used unstimulated CD4+ T cells sorted from spleen or lymph node cells, collected before intestinal transplant. J is TRBJ2-5 and V is TRBV7-8; TRBD1 matches 7 bases. The sequence derives from a human donor who received an intestinal transplant. CDR3 coding DNA: TGTGCCAGCAGGATTACAGACAGGGTAGTAGAAGAGACCCAGTACTTC. As protein: CASRITDRVVEETQYF.